These T cell receptor beta chains were read from a single sample in a study of cytomegalovirus exposure and HLA in healthy donors. The table came from immunoSEQ multiplex PCR; TCRdb's copy has only in-frame clones and leaves some out. The sample contains about 200,000 clones, over 65% of which appear only once. Sequenced: PBMCs. These receptors all stem from a man aged 40-49 years in good health and CMV-seronegative. CDR3s include the opening cysteine and the closing phenylalanine or tryptophan. Fields, in order: V gene, clone size, D gene, J gene, CDR3 protein, CDR3 DNA. A D gene is named only where the DNA matches it firmly. Part of the rows lack a size; the others show once, few, many or a class for expanded clones.

TRBV6-5,few,NA,TRBJ2-1,CASSSYSNEQFF,TGTGCCAGCAGTTCCTATTCCAATGAGCAGTTCTTC
TRBV28,NA,NA,TRBJ1-2,CASSTPGGPGGYTF,TGTGCCAGCAGTACACCGGGCGGGCCGGGGGGCTACACCTTC
TRBV2,NA,NA,TRBJ2-2,CASRGGQVGELFF,TGTGCCAGCAGGGGAGGACAAGTCGGGGAGCTGTTTTTT
TRBV4-1,NA,NA,TRBJ1-5,CASSQGVAANQPQHF,TGCGCCAGCAGCCAAGGGGTCGCGGCTAATCAGCCCCAGCATTTT
TRBV14,NA,TRBD1,TRBJ2-5,CASSHNGQAYQETQYF,TGTGCCAGCAGCCACAATGGACAGGCATATCAAGAGACCCAGTACTTC
TRBV5-4,NA,TRBD2,TRBJ2-7,CASSSSSSGSIREQYF,TGTGCCAGCAGCTCGAGCAGTAGCGGGAGTATCCGCGAGCAGTACTTC
TRBV7-9,few,TRBD2,TRBJ2-5,CSSSGGLAGGRGQETQYF,TGTTCCAGCAGCGGTGGACTAGCGGGAGGGAGGGGGCAAGAGACCCAGTACTTC
TRBV9,NA,NA,TRBJ1-1,CASSVEQGTEAFF,TGTGCCAGCAGCGTAGAACAGGGCACTGAAGCTTTCTTT
TRBV6-5,NA,TRBD1,TRBJ1-2,CASSFDRDGYTF,TGTGCCAGCAGTTTCGACAGGGACGGCTACACCTTC
TRBV5-1,NA,NA,TRBJ1-1,CASSSGTPNTEAFF,TGCGCCAGCAGCTCGGGTACACCGAACACTGAAGCTTTCTTT
TRBV29-1,NA,NA,TRBJ2-7,CSVGRGLGEQYF,TGCAGCGTTGGGAGGGGGCTAGGTGAGCAGTACTTC
TRBV2,NA,TRBD1,TRBJ2-5,CASSRDRGQETQYF,TGTGCCAGCAGCCGGGACAGGGGGCAAGAGACCCAGTACTTC
TRBV7-9,NA,NA,TRBJ2-1,CASSLDLSPAGEQFF,TGTGCCAGCAGCTTAGACCTCTCCCCCGCCGGTGAGCAGTTCTTC
TRBV7-3,NA,TRBD1,TRBJ1-1,CASSRQGNTEAFF,TGCGCCAGCAGCAGACAGGGGAACACTGAAGCTTTCTTT
TRBV19,NA,NA,TRBJ1-5,CASSIVGLSNQPQHF,TGTGCCAGTAGTATCGTCGGTCTGAGCAATCAGCCCCAGCATTTT
TRBV15,NA,NA,TRBJ2-1,CATSRDRGYNEQFF,TGTGCCACCAGCAGAGATAGGGGTTACAATGAGCAGTTCTTC
TRBV6-5,few,NA,TRBJ2-2,CASSSTGVRTGELFF,TGTGCCAGCAGTTCGACCGGGGTCAGGACCGGGGAGCTGTTTTTT
TRBV7-9,NA,NA,TRBJ2-3,CASILTPGDTQYF,TGTGCCAGCATCTTGACACCCGGAGATACGCAGTATTTT
TRBV5-1,once,TRBD1,TRBJ1-2,CASSFAQGNGYTF,TGCGCCAGCAGCTTTGCACAGGGGAATGGCTACACCTTC
TRBV11-1,once,NA,TRBJ2-1,CASSLAGGRDEQFF,TGTGCCAGCAGCTTAGCGGGGGGGCGGGATGAGCAGTTCTTC
TRBV6-6,NA,TRBD1,TRBJ1-5,CASHRGGGLEPQHF,TGTGCCAGTCACAGGGGTGGGGGGTTAGAGCCCCAGCATTTT
TRBV5-1,NA,TRBD2,TRBJ2-1,CASSPTIAGLAGDNEQFF,TGCGCCAGCAGCCCCACCATTGCCGGACTAGCGGGCGACAATGAGCAGTTCTTC
TRBV18,NA,NA,TRBJ2-2,CASSRRDTGELFF,TGTGCCAGCTCACGGAGGGACACCGGGGAGCTGTTTTTT
TRBV7-2,NA,TRBD2,TRBJ2-1,CASSGGGEGEQFF,TGTGCCAGCAGCGGCGGGGGGGAGGGCGAGCAGTTCTTC
TRBV7-2,few,TRBD1,TRBJ1-1,CASSLHRTGANTEAFF,TGTGCCAGCAGCTTACATCGGACAGGCGCGAACACTGAAGCTTTCTTT
TRBV5-1,once,TRBD2,TRBJ2-1,CASSKGLAGGSLEQFF,TGCGCCAGCAGCAAGGGACTAGCGGGGGGGTCTCTGGAGCAGTTCTTC
TRBV5-1,NA,TRBD1,TRBJ1-2,CASSLRTGANYGYTF,TGCGCCAGCAGCCTCCGGACAGGGGCTAACTATGGCTACACCTTC
TRBV4-3,NA,TRBD2,TRBJ2-7,CASSQDQSGGSYEQYF,TGCGCCAGCAGCCAAGATCAGAGCGGGGGATCCTACGAGCAGTACTTC
TRBV7-9,once,NA,TRBJ1-5,CASSFGSNQPQHF,TGTGCCAGCAGCTTCGGTAGCAATCAGCCCCAGCATTTT
TRBV6-1,NA,TRBD1,TRBJ1-2,CASSERDRDGYTF,TGTGCCAGCAGTGAAAGGGACAGGGACGGCTACACCTTC
TRBV9,few,TRBD2,TRBJ2-5,CASSPTSSGARGETQYF,TGTGCCAGCAGCCCAACATCAAGCGGGGCCCGGGGGGAGACCCAGTACTTC
TRBV11-2,NA,TRBD1,TRBJ2-7,CASTHYRGLSYEQYF,TGTGCCAGCACCCACTATAGGGGGCTCTCCTACGAGCAGTACTTC
TRBV7-6,NA,NA,TRBJ1-2,CASSLEAVGLDYGYTF,TGTGCCAGCAGCTTGGAAGCAGTGGGCTTGGACTATGGCTACACCTTC
TRBV5-1,NA,TRBD2,TRBJ2-6,CASSLAVLASGSMVGANVLTF,TGCGCCAGCAGCTTGGCCGTTCTGGCTAGCGGGAGCATGGTTGGGGCCAACGTCCTGACTTTC
TRBV19,NA,NA,TRBJ1-2,CASSIRRVDGYTF,TGTGCCAGTAGTATCCGACGGGTCGATGGCTACACCTTC
TRBV19,NA,NA,TRBJ1-2,CASSIVGRDYGYTF,TGTGCCAGTAGTATAGTGGGCAGGGATTATGGCTACACCTTC
TRBV7-9,NA,NA,TRBJ1-4,CASSIYREGNEKLFF,TGTGCCAGCAGCATCTACAGGGAGGGAAATGAAAAACTGTTTTTT
TRBV18,NA,TRBD1,TRBJ1-2,CASSQQGNGGYTF,TGTGCCAGCTCGCAACAGGGGAACGGTGGCTACACCTTC
TRBV7-3,NA,TRBD1,TRBJ1-3,CASSSTGGSGNTIYF,TGTGCCAGCAGCTCAACAGGGGGCTCTGGAAACACCATATATTTT
TRBV27,NA,NA,TRBJ2-5,CASSTLLEYQETQYF,TGTGCCAGCAGTACCCTTCTCGAGTACCAAGAGACCCAGTACTTC
TRBV7-8,once,TRBD1,TRBJ2-5,CASSLEDRGARETQYF,TGTGCCAGCAGCTTGGAGGACAGGGGAGCGCGAGAGACCCAGTACTTC
TRBV19,few,TRBD2,TRBJ2-1,CASSIRSGGYNEQFF,TGTGCCAGTAGTATAAGGAGCGGGGGCTACAATGAGCAGTTCTTC
TRBV7-6,NA,TRBD2,TRBJ2-7,CASRATRGSYEQYF,TGTGCCAGCAGGGCGACGCGCGGGAGCTACGAGCAGTACTTC
TRBV5-1,NA,TRBD2,TRBJ2-7,CASSLIAGGSGEQYF,TGCGCCAGCAGTCTAATAGCGGGAGGTAGTGGGGAGCAGTACTTC
TRBV5-4,NA,TRBD2,TRBJ2-5,CASSRTSGGPEETQYF,TGTGCCAGCAGCCGGACTAGCGGGGGCCCAGAAGAGACCCAGTACTTC
TRBV27,NA,TRBD1,TRBJ1-5,CASSPRQGGQPQHF,TGTGCCAGCAGTCCAAGACAGGGAGGTCAGCCCCAGCATTTT
TRBV2,NA,NA,TRBJ1-1,CASALREGTEAFF,TGTGCCAGTGCTCTCAGGGAGGGCACTGAAGCTTTCTTT
TRBV27,few,TRBD2,TRBJ2-7,CASSLGLAGGSEQYF,TGTGCCAGCAGTCTAGGACTAGCGGGAGGTAGCGAGCAGTACTTC
TRBV2,NA,NA,TRBJ1-2,CASNLSGKRPGYTF,TGTGCCAGCAACTTGAGCGGGAAGCGCCCTGGCTACACCTTC
TRBV5-4,NA,NA,TRBJ1-1,CASSLGSVLKNAEAFF,TGTGCCAGCAGCTTGGGGTCAGTGCTTAAAAACGCTGAAGCTTTCTTT
TRBV10-1,NA,NA,TRBJ2-5,CASSESRGAETQYF,TGCGCCAGCAGTGAATCTCGGGGGGCCGAGACCCAGTACTTC
TRBV15,NA,TRBD1,TRBJ1-2,CATKWDRAADYGYTF,TGTGCCACCAAATGGGACAGGGCCGCCGACTATGGCTACACCTTC